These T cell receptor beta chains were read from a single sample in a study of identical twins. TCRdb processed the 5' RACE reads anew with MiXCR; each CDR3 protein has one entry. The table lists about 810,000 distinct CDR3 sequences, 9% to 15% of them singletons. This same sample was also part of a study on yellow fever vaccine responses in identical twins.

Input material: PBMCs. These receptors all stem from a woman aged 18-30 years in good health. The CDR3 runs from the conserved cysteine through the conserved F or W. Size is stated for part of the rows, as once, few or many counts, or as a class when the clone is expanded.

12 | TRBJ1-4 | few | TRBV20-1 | CGSPGGNEKLFF
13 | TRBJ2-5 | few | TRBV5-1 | CASSLNGPETQYF
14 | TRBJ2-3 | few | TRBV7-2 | CASSLRQVPDTQYF
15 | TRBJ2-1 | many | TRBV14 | CASSQEWGLAHEQFF
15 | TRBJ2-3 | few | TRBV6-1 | CASTPQGASTDTQYF
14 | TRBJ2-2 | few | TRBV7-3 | CASSLNSAPGELFF
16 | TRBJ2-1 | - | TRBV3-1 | CASSTSSGGNYNEQFF
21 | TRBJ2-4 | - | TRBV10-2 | CASSESGERGLADPDKNIQYF
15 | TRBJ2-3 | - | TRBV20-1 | CSARVLAGVADTQYF
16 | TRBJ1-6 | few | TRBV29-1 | CSVAVAGGFYNSPLHF
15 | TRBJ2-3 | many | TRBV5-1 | CASSLDVTGGDTQYF
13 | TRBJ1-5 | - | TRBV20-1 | CSADRQDNQPQHF
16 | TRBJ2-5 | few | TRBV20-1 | CSAWPLAMNSQETQYF
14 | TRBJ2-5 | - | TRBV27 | CASSTMGLQETQYF
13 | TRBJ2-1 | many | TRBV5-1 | CASSLRTHNEQFF
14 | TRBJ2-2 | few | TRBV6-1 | CASSRRTSTGELFF
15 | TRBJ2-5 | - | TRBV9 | CASSVGPSRGETQYF
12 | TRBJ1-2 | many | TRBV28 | CASGTGIYGYTF
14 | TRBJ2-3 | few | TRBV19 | CASRGGTTTDTQYF
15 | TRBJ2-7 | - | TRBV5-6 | CASSYDRGVSYEQYF
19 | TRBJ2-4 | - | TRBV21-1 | CASSKDQGVSRLAKNIQYF
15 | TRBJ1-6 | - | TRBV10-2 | CASSESYIGNSPLHF
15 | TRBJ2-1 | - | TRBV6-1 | CASISGTSGFNEQFF
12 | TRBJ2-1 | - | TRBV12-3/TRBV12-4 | CASRETRGEQFF
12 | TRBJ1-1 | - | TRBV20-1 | CSVYGTDTEAFF
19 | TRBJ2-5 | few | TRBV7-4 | CASSCHLEYPRRNQETQYF
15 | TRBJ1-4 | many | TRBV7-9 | CASSLGQATNEKLFF
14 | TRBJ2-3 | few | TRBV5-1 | CATETGDGTDTQYF
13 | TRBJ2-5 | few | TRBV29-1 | CSHRQGAGETQYF
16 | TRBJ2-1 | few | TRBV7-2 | CASSRRPAGSYNEQFF
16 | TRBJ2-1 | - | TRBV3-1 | CASSQEGRGRVNEQFF
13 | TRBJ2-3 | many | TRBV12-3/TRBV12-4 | CASSLVSTDTQYF
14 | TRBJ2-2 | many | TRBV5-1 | CASSSQGDTGELFF
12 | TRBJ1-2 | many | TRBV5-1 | CASSYSDYGYTF
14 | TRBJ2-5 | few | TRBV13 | CASSPGLLGETQYF
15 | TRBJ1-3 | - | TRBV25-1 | CASSEYRQGADTIYF
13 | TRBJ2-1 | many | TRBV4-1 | CASSQDEGDKQFF
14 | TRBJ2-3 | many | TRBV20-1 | CSANRGQVADTQYF
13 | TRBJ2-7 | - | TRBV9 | CASSVGTGSEQYF
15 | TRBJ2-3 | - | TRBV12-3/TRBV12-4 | CASSSDWASTDTQYF
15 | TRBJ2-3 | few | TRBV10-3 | CAISEDFLSTDTQYF
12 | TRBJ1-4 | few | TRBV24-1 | CATSDFSEKLFF
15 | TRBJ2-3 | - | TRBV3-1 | CASSLRGFSTDTQYF
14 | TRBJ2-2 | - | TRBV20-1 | CSASRGSDTGELFF
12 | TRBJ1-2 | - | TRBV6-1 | CASSARLYGYTF
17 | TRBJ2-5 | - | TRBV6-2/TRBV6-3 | CASSSSGRASGKETQYF
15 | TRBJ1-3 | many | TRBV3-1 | CASSQKGSSGNTIYF
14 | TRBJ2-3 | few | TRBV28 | CASSLTTGGDTQYF
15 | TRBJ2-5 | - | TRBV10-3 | CAISDWDEHQETQYF
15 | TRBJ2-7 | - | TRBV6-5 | CASSYSIFGEYEQYF
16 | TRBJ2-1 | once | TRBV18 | CASSPGGLAGDNEQFF
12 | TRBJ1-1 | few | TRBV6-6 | CASSPPGTEAFF
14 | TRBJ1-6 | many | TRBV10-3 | CAISVGTHNSPLHF